This T cell receptor (beta chain) was captured in a study of shared clonotypes between healthy human individuals. An even split of each subset's genomic DNA across several immunoSEQ plates was performed. Sequenced by immunoSEQ multiplex PCR; TCRdb stores in-frame clones only, minus some. This repertoire shows about 1.5 million clones, 95% to 99% found once; its top ten account for approximately 0.44%. V lost 3 bases and J 4 bases, leaving 15 bases between the germline ends. The CDR3 sequence is 15 residues long. Germline V gives CDR1 LNHDA, CDR2 SQIVND (reference sequence). The chain employs TRBV19 and TRBJ1-1; no clear D. The clonotype comes from a man between 25 and 39 years old in good health. The sequenced sample was naive CD4+ T cells sorted from blood. Subset: CD45RA+ positively selected. The CDR3 protein is CASSMGLMGGTEAFF. DNA of the CDR3: TGTGCCAGTAGTATGGGCCTCATGGGCGGCACTGAAGCTTTCTTT.